This record covers a single T cell receptor (beta chain). Its matching antigen is unknown. PCR primers comprised 60 Vbeta and 13 Jbeta primers. Generated by immunoSEQ multiplex PCR, the TCRdb table keeps only in-frame clones and is missing some. The sample includes around 150,000 clones, 75% to 80% seen only once; the top ten take over 2%. The record originates from a study of cytomegalovirus exposure and HLA in healthy donors. Overall study findings and caveats: Testing in vitro showed a few CMV-associated chains specific for CMV antigens.

Looked up from germline, CDR1 is GTSNPN and CDR2 is SVGIG (reference sequence). The V gene lost 2 bases and the J gene lost 4 bases, with 9 bases spanning the gap. The CDR3 has 12 residues. The chain recombines TRBV30 with TRBJ2-7, with D possibly matching TRBD1 (6 bases). The sample was PBMCs. The source is a woman between 35 and 50 years old in good health and CMV-seropositive. This chain's CDR3 is CAWSTQGYEQYF. The CDR3 DNA reads as TGTGCCTGGAGTACACAGGGATACGAGCAGTACTTC.